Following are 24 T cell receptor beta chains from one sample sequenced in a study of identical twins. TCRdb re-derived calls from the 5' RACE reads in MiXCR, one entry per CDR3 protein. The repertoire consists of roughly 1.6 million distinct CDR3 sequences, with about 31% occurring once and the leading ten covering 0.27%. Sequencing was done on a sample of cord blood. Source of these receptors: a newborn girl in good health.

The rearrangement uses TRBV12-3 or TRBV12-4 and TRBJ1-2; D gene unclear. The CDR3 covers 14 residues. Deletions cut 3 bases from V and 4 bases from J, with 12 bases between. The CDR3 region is CASSLHLGFYGYTF. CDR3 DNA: TGTGCCAGCAGTTTGCACCTGGGGTTCTATGGCTACACCTTC.

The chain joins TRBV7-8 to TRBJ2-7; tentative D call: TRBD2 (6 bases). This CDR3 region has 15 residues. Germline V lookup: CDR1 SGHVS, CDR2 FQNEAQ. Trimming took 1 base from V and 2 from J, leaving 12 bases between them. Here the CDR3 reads CASSLGAGMTYEQYF. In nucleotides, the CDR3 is TGTGCCAGCAGCTTAGGGGCGGGAATGACCTACGAGCAGTACTTC.

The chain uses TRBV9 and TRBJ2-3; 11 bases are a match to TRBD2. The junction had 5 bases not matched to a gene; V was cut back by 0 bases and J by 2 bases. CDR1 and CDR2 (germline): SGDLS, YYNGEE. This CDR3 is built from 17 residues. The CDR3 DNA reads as TGTGCCAGCAGCGTAGAACCTAGCGGGAGGCTCACAGATACGCAGTATTTT. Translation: CASSVEPSGRLTDTQYF.

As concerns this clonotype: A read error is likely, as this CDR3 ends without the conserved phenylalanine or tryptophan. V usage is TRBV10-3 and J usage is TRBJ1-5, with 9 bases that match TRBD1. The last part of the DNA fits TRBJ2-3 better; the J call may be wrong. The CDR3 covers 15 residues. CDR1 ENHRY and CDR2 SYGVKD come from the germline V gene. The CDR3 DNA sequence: TGTGCCATCAGTGAAGAACAGGGGGCGTTAGATACGCAGTATATT. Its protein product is CAISEEQGALDTQYI.

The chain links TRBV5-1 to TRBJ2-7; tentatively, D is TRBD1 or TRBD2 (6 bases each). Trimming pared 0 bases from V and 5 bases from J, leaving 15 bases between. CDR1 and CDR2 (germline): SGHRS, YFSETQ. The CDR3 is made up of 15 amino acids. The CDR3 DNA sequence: TGCGCCAGCAGCTTGGTGGGGGGCCCCTTGAACGAGCAGTACTTC. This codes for CASSLVGGPLNEQYF.

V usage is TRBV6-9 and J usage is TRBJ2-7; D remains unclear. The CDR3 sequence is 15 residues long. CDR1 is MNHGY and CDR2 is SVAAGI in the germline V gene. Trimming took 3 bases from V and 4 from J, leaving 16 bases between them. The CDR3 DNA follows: TGTGCCAGCAGTTACGCGATTGACATTTGTTACGAGCAGTACTTC. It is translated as CASSYAIDICYEQYF.

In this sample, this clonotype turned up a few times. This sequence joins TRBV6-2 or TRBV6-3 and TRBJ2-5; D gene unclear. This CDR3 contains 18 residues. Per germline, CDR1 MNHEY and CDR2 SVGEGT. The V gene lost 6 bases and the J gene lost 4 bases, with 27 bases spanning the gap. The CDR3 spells CASSPGRVLDAHRETQYF. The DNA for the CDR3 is TGTGCCAGCAGCCCCGGACGAGTATTGGATGCGCATCGAGAGACCCAGTACTTC.

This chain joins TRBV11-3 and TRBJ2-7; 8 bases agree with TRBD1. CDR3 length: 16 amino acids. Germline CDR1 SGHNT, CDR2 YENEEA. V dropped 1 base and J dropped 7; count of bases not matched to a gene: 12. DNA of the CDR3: TGTGCCAGCAGCTTAGGTCGGGACAGGTCCTACAATGAGCAGTACTTC. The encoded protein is CASSLGRDRSYNEQYF. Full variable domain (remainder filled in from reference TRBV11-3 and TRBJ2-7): EAGVVQSPRYKIIEKKQPVAFWCNPISGHNTLYWYLQNLGQGPELLIRYENEEAVDDSQLPKDRFSAERLKGVDSTLKIQPAELGDSAVYLCASSLGRDRSYNEQYFGPGTRLTVT.

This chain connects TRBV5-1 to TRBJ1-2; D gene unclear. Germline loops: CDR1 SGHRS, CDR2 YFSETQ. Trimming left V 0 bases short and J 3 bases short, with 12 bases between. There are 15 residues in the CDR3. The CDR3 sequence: CASSLGSGDDYGYTF. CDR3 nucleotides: TGCGCCAGCAGCTTGGGTTCCGGAGATGACTATGGCTACACCTTC.

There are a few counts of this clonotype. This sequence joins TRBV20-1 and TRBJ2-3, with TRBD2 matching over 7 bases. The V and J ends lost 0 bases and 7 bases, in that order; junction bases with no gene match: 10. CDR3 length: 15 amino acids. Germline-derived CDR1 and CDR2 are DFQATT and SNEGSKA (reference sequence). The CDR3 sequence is CSAREASGSPNTQYF. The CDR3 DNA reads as TGCAGTGCTAGAGAGGCTAGCGGATCTCCAAATACGCAGTATTTT.

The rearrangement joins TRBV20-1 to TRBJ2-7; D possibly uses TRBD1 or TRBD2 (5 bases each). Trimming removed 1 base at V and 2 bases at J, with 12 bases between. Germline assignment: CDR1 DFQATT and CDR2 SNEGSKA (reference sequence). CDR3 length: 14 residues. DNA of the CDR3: TGCAGTGCTAGAGCTGGGGGTGCGACCTACGAGCAGTACTTC. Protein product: CSARAGGATYEQYF.

The CDR3 nucleotides read TGCGCCAGCAGCTTGGTTGGAGGGACGGGAGACGAGCAGTACTTC. Its translation: CASSLVGGTGDEQYF. This chain links TRBV5-1 with TRBJ2-7; TRBD2 might be the D (6 bases). CDR3 size: 15 residues. CDR1 is SGHRS and CDR2 is YFSETQ in the germline V gene. V was pared by 0 bases and J by 5 bases, with 15 bases between.

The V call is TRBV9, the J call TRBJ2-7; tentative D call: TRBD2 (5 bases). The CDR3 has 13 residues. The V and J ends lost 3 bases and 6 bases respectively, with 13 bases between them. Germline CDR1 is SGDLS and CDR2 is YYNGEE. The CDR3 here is CASSGSRGGEQYF. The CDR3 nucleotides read TGTGCCAGCAGCGGATCTCGCGGAGGCGAGCAGTACTTC.

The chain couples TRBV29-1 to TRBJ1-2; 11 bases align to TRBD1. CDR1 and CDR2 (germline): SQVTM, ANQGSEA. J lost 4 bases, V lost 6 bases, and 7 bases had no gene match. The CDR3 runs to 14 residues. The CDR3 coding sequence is TGCAGCGTCCCGGGACAGGGGGGGGGCTATGGCTACACCTTC. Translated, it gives CSVPGQGGGYGYTF.

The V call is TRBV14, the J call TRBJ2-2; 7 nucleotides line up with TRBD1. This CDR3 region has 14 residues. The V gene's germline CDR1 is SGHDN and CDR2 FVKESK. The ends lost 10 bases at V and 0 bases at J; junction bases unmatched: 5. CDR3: CATSTGSNTGELFF. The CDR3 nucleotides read TGTGCCACCTCGACAGGGTCGAACACCGGGGAGCTGTTTTTT.

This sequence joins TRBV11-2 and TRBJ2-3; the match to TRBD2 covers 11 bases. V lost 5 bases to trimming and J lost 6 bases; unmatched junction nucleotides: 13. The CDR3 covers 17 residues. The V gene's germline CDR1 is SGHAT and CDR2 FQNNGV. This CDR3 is CASSRRLAGTTADTQYF. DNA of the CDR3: TGTGCCAGCAGCCGCCGACTAGCGGGAACCACTGCGGATACGCAGTATTTT.

CDR3 in DNA: TGCGCCAGCAGCCAAGTGTACCCTCCCCAGGTGGTGACCGGGGAGCTGTTTTTT. It translates to CASSQVYPPQVVTGELFF. The rearrangement uses TRBV4-1 and TRBJ2-2; D not certain. Germline assignment: CDR1 MGHRA and CDR2 YSYEKL. The CDR3 is 18 residues long. Trimming took 1 base from V and 5 from J, leaving 20 bases between them.

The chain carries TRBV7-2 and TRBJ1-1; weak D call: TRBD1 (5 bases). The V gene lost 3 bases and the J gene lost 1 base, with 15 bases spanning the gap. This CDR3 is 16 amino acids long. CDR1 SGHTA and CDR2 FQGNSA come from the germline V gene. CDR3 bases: TGTGCCAGCAGCTTGGGATATCGCAGGGAGAACACTGAAGCTTTCTTT. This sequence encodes CASSLGYRRENTEAFF. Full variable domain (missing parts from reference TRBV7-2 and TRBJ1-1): GAGVSQSPSNKVTEKGKDVELRCDPISGHTALYWYRQSLGQGLEFLIYFQGNSAPDKSGLPSDRFSAERTGGSVSTLTIQRTQQEDSAVYLCASSLGYRRENTEAFFGQGTRLTVV.

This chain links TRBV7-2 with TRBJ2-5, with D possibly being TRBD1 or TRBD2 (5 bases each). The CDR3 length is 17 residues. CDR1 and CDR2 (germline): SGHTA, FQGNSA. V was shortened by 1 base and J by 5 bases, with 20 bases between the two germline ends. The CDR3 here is CASSLGGSTRKIETQYF. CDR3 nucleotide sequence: TGTGCCAGCAGCTTAGGGGGGTCTACGAGGAAAATCGAGACCCAGTACTTC.

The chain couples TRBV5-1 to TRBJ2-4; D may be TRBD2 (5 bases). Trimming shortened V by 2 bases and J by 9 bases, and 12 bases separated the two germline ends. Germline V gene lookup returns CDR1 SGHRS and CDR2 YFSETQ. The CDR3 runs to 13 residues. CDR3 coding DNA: TGCGCCAGCAGCTTAGTGGCGGAGGCCATTCAGTACTTC. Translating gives CASSLVAEAIQYF.

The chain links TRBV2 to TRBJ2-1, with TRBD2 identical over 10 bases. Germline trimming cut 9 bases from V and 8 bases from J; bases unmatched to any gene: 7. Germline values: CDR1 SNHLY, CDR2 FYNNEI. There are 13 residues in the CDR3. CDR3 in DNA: TGTGCCAGAAGGCCTAGCGGGAGCCATGAGCAGTTCTTC. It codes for CARRPSGSHEQFF.

The CDR3 here is CASSQRQIEAFF. As DNA, the CDR3 is TGTGCCAGCAGCCAAAGACAGATTGAAGCTTTCTTT. The chain uses TRBV7-9 and TRBJ1-1, with a tentative D call TRBD1 (5 bases). The length of the CDR3 is 12 residues. Trimming shortened V by 5 bases and J by 7 bases, and 11 bases separated the two germline ends. Germline CDR1 is SEHNR and CDR2 is FQNEAQ (reference sequence).

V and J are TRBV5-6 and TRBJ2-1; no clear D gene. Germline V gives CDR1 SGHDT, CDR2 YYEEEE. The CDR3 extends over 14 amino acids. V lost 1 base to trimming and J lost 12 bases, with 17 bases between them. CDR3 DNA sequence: TGTGCCAGCAGCTTGAGGATTGCAGGTTGGGGGCAGTTCTTC. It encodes CASSLRIAGWGQFF.

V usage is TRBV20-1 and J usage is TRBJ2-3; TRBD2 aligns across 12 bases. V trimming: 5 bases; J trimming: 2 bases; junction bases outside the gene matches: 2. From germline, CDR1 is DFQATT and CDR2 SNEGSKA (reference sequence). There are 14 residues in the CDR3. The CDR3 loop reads CSAGTSGYTDTQYF. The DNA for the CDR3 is TGCAGTGCTGGGACTAGCGGGTACACAGATACGCAGTATTTT.